This T cell receptor (beta chain) originates from a study of blood T cell repertoires in COVID-19. J gave up 3 bases and V 3 bases, and 11 bases lay outside the gene matches. Germline V gives CDR1 LGHNA, CDR2 YNFKEQ. This CDR3 is 16 amino acids long. This clone was detected a few times. TCRdb's copy holds only in-frame clones and misses some; the assay was immunoSEQ multiplex PCR. The data contain more than 70,000 clones, 75% to 90% of them singletons. The specimen was peripheral blood. The chain joins TRBV4-2 to TRBJ2-7, with 7 bases that match TRBD2. The source of this sequence is a woman between 50 and 59 years old with active or convalescent COVID-19. The CDR3 reads CASSQQWHPGGYEQYF. The CDR3 DNA sequence: TGTGCCAGCAGCCAGCAGTGGCACCCGGGGGGCTACGAGCAGTACTTC.